The T cell receptor beta chain described here comes from a study of blood T cell repertoires in COVID-19 (dated by TCRdb to the early 2020s). Study-level background: The collaborator samples originated in the United States, Italy and Spain and spanned the acute and convalescent phases of COVID-19. The prospective study material was composed of cDNA or gDNA derived from T cells, B-cell-depleted T cells, or PBMCs. The dataset comprised deeply sampled blood TCRbeta repertoires from subjects exposed to, actively infected with, or recovered from COVID-19. The repertoires were released in a freely available public database intended as a resource for research on the immune response to SARS-CoV-2. Samples were obtained from the ongoing ImmuneRACE study (first 160 participants) and from 1,254 subjects provided by 6 global collaborators. Nearly every sample came with metadata listing a de-identified subject ID, COVID-19 status, age in years and sex. Where available, HLA class I and class II types were taken from metadata supplied by the sample provider and were not determined by assay-based typing.

This clone was observed a few times. The antigen this receptor binds is unknown. No quality values exist for individual bases; no much larger clone is one base distant. Broader findings and caveats from the paper: The quantity of clinical and demographic metadata differed by source and by participant and was supplied without curation.

The immunoSEQ Assay, a bias-controlled multiplex PCR, was used to amplify TCRbeta CDR3 regions from genomic DNA. Per the authors' processing: Nucleated cell counts per sample were estimated from amplification of reference gene primers within the assay. To quantify the absolute abundance of each unique TCRbeta CDR3 rearrangement, sequence reads were collapsed and filtered. Productive Simpson clonality was computed per sample as the square root of Simpson's diversity index over productive rearrangements. TCRdb carries this immuneACCESS record with in-frame sequences only. Its versions omit some clonotypes, under half of them owing to an unresolved V gene in the studies checked, with the rest unexplained. From that table come the V and J calls and clone size; the DNA was used to work out D and trimming. Present in this sample are about 150,000 clones, around 85% of which were seen just once. The ten largest account for around 8% of the sample.

In Seattle, one collaborating source enrolled patients while the infection was active and tracked those patients longitudinally over the course of disease. Each collaborating institution followed its own protocols to collect whole blood in K2EDTA tubes. Collaborator samples were shipped for TCRbeta analysis as frozen whole blood, isolated PBMCs, or DNA extracted from either sample type. This sequence originates from a woman aged 80 or over with COVID-19, enrolled during active disease. The specimen sequenced was peripheral blood.

CDR3 sequence: CASSSETGWEQYF. The DNA sequence reads TGCGCCAGCAGCTCCGAAACAGGGTGGGAGCAGTACTTC. The chain couples TRBV5-1 to TRBJ2-7; TRBD1 is perhaps the D gene, given 6 matching bases. V and J are truncated by 3 bases and 7 bases respectively, leaving an intervening sequence of 14 bases. The germline V gene yields SGHRS for CDR1 and YFSETQ for CDR2. There are 13 amino acids in the CDR3, from cysteine to phenylalanine inclusive. Left in the record is the CDR3 DNA by itself, 39 bases read in frame from the first base. Here the CDR3 is joined to the reference TRBV5-1 and TRBJ2-7 genes, and the full variable domain is: KAGVTQTPRYLIKTRGQQVTLSCSPISGHRSVSWYQQTPGQGLQFLFEYFSETQRNKGNFPGRFSGRQFSNSRSEMNVSTLELGDSALYLCASSSETGWEQYFGPGTRLTVT.